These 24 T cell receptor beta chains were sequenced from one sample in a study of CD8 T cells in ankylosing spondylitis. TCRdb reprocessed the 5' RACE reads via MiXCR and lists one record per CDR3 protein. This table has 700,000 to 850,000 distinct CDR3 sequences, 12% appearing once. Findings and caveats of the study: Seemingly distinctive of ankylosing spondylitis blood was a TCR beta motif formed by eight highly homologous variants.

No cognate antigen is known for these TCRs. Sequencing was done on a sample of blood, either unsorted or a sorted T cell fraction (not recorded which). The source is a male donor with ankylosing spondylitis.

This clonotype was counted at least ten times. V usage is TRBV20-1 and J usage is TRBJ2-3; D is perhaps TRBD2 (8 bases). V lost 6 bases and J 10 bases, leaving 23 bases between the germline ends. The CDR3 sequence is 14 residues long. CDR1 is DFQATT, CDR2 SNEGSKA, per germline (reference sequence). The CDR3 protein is CSAGRGGLDVAQYF. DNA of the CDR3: TGCAGTGCGGGCAGGGGGGGACTAGACGTAGCGCAGTATTTT.

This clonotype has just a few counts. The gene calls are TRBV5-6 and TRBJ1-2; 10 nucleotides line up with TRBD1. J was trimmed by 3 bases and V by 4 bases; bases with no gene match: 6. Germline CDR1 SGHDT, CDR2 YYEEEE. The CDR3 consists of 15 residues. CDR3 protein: CASSETGTGDYGYTF. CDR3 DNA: TGTGCCAGCAGCGAGACCGGGACAGGGGACTATGGCTACACCTTC.

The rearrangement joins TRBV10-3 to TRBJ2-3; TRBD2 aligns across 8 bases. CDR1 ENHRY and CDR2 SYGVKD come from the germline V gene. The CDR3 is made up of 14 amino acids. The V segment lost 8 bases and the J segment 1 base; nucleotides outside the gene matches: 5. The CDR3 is CAIRQTSGTDTQYF. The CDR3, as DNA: TGTGCCATCCGGCAGACTAGCGGCACAGATACGCAGTATTTT.

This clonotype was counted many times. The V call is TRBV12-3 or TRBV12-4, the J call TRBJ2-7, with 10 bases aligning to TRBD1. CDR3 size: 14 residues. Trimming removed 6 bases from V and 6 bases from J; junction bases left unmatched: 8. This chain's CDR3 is CASSLDRGSAEQYF. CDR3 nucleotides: TGTGCCAGCAGCCTGGACAGGGGGTCGGCCGAGCAGTACTTC.

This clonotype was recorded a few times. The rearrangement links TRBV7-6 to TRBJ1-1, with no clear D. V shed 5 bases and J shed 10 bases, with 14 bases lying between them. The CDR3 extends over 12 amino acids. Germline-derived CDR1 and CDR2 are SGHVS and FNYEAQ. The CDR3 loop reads CASSQPGGIAFF. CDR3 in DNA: TGTGCCAGCAGCCAACCGGGAGGGATAGCTTTCTTT.

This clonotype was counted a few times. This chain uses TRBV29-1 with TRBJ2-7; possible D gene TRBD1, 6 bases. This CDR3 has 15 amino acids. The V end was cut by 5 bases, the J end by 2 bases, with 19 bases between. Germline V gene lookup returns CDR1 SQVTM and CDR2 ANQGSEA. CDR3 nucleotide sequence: TGCAGCGTTAGAGGGGGAATAGGGGGTACCTACGAGCAGTACTTC. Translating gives CSVRGGIGGTYEQYF.

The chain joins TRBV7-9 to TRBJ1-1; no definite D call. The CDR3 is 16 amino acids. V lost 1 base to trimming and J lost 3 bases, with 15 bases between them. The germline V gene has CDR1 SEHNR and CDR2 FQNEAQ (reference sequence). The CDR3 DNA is TGTGCCAGCAGCTTAGGGTTAAGCAAGGAGGACACTGAAGCTTTCTTT. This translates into CASSLGLSKEDTEAFF.

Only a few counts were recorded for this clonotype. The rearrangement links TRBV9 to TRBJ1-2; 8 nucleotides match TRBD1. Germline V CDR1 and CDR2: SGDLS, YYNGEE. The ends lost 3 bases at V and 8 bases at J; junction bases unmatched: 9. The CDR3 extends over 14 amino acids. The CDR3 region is CASSGSTGEYGYTF. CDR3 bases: TGTGCCAGCAGCGGGTCGACAGGGGAGTACGGCTACACCTTC.

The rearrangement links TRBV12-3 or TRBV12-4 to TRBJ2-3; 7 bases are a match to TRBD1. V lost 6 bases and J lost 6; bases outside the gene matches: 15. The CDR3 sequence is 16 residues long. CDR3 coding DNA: TGTGCCAGCAGCCCAATGACAACAGGGGCTGGGGATACGCAGTATTTT. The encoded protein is CASSPMTTGAGDTQYF.

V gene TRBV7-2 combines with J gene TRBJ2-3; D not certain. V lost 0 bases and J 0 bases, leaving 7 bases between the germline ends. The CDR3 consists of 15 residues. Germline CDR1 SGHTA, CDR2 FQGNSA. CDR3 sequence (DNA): TGTGCCAGCAGCTTAGCCCCTAGTAGCACAGATACGCAGTATTTT. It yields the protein CASSLAPSSTDTQYF.

CDR3 loop: CASSRGVAGEYEQYF. As DNA, the CDR3 is TGTGCCAGCAGCCGAGGGGTGGCGGGGGAATACGAGCAGTACTTC. The chain has TRBV4-2 and TRBJ2-7; the match to TRBD2 covers 7 bases. Trimming took 4 bases from V and 4 from J; bases not matched to a gene: 10. Germline V gene lookup returns CDR1 LGHNA and CDR2 YNFKEQ. The CDR3 length is 15 residues.

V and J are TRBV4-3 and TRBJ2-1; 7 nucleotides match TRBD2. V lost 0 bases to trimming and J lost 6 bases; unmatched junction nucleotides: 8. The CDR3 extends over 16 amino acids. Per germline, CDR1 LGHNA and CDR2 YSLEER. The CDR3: CASSQEHGRYTNEQFF. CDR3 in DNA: TGCGCCAGCAGCCAAGAGCACGGGAGGTATACCAATGAGCAGTTCTTC.

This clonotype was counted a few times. The CDR3 DNA reads TGTGCCAGCAGCAAGGGACAGTGGCAGTACTTC. Translating gives CASSKGQWQYF. This chain connects TRBV11-2 to TRBJ2-7; 7 bases line up with TRBD1. V trimming: 5 bases; J trimming: 9 bases; junction bases outside the gene matches: 4. Germline lookup yields CDR1 SGHAT and CDR2 FQNNGV. The CDR3 spans 11 residues.

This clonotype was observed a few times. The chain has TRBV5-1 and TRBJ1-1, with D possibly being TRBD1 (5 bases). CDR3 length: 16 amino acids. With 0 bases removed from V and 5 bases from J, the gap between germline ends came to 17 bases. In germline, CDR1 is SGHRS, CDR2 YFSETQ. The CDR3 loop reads CASSLGWSSKGTEAFF. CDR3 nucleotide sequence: TGCGCCAGCAGCTTGGGTTGGTCCTCGAAGGGGACTGAAGCTTTCTTT.

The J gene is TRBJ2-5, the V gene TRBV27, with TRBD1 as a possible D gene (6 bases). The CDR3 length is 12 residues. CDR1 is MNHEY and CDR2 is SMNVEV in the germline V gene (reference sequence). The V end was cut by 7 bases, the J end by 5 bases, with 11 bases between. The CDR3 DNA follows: TGTGCCAGCAAGACAGGTCCGGAGACCCAGTACTTC. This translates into CASKTGPETQYF.

The CDR3 loop is CAISNPGDLSGANVLTF. In nucleotides, the CDR3 is TGTGCCATCAGTAACCCAGGGGACCTCTCTGGGGCCAACGTCCTGACTTTC. The V and J genes are TRBV10-3 and TRBJ2-6, with a possible D match to TRBD1 (6 bases). The ends were cut back, 5 bases at V and 0 bases at J, with 14 bases in the middle. The CDR3 length is 17 residues. The germline CDR1 and CDR2 sequences are ENHRY and SYGVKD.

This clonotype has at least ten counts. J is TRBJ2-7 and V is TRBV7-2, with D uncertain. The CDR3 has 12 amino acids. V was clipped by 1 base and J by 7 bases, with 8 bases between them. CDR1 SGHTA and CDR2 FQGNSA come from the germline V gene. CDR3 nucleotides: TGTGCCAGCAGCTTAGTCCCGGAGGAGCAGTACTTC. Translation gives CASSLVPEEQYF.

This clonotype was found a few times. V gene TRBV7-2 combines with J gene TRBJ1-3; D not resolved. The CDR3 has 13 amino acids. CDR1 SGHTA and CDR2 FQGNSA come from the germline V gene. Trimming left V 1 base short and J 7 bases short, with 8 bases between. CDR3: CASSLEPRNTIYF. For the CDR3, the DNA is TGTGCCAGCAGCTTAGAGCCCCGGAACACCATATATTTT.

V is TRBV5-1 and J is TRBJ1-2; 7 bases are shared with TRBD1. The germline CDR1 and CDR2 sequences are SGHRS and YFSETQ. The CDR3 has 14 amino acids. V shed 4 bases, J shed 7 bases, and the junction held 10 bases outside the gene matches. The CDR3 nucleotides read TGCGCCAGCAGCGGGACGACAGGGACTTTTGGCTACACCTTC. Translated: CASSGTTGTFGYTF.

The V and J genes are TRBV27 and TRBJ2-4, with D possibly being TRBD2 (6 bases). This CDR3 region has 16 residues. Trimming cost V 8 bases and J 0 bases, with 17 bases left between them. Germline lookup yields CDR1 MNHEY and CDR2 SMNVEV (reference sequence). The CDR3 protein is CASRHGAGLAKNIQYF. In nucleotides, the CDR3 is TGTGCCAGCCGGCACGGAGCGGGTTTAGCCAAAAACATTCAGTACTTC.

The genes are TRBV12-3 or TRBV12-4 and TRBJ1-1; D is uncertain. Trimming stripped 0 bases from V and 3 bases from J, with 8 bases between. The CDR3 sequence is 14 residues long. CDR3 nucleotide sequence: TGTGCCAGCAGTTTAGCCGGGAGGTACACTGAAGCTTTCTTT. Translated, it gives CASSLAGRYTEAFF.

CDR3 coding DNA: TGTGCCAGCAGGGAGGACAGTTTCAACAATGAGCAGTTCTTC. This encodes CASREDSFNNEQFF. This sequence joins TRBV12-3 or TRBV12-4 and TRBJ2-1; the D gene is possibly TRBD1 (6 bases). This CDR3 is built from 14 residues. V gave up 6 bases and J gave up 5 bases, with 14 bases separating them.

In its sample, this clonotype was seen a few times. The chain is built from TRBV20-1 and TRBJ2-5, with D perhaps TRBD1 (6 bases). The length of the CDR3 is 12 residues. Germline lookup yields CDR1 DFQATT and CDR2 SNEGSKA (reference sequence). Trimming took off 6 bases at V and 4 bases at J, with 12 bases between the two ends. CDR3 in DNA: TGCAGTGCAGGACAGCGAACAGAGACCCAGTACTTC. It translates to CSAGQRTETQYF.

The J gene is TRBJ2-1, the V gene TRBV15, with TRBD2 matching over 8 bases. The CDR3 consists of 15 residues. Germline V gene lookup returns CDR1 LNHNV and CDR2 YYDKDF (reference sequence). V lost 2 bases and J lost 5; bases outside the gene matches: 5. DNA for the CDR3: TGTGCCACCAGCAGAAGTAGCGGGACCCACAATGAGCAGTTCTTC. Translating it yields CATSRSSGTHNEQFF. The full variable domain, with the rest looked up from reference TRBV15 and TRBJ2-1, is DAMVIQNPRYQVTQFGKPVTLSCSQTLNHNVMYWYQQKSSQAPKLLFHYYDKDFNNEADTPDNFQSRRPNTSFCFLDIRSPGLGDTAMYLCATSRSSGTHNEQFFGPGTRLTVL.